Listed below are T cell receptor beta chains from one sample, sequenced in a study of blood T cell repertoires in COVID-19. Profiled with immunoSEQ multiplex PCR; TCRdb holds only in-frame clones, not every one. The table includes about 76,000 clones, roughly nine tenths detected once. Sequencing was carried out using peripheral blood. The receptors shown here come from a man under 40 with acute or convalescent COVID-19. The conserved cysteine and the conserved F or W are not part of the CDR3 here. A D gene is named only where the DNA matches it firmly.

. | TRBV28 | ASTPRTGELF
. | TRBV2 | ASSALGKGSNQPQH
TRBD2 | TRBV28 | ASRGLAGEQY
TRBD2 | TRBV9 | ASSVIAGTYNEQF
TRBD2 | TRBV9 | ASTRGASGNPPSYNEQF
. | TRBV10-3 | AISERTAGGSPLH
TRBD1 | TRBV7-9 | ASSANRGATGELF
. | TRBV24-1 | ATSDLAATSYNEQF
TRBD1 | TRBV25-1 | ASSEEGQLYEQY
TRBD2 | TRBV6-4 | ASSGTSGSSTGELF
TRBD2 | TRBV30 | AWSYLAGTGELF
. | TRBV5-1 | ASSLRPGEIGELF
TRBD2 | TRBV4-2 | ASSQHTSELKDTQY
. | TRBV15 | ATSPTRIGRETQY
TRBD1 | TRBV4-1 | ASSQAGTVHTIY
. | TRBV10-3 | AIRYQDTQY
. | TRBV7-3 | ASSLTNPGLAYNEQF
. | TRBV4-2 | ASSQDAVTGELF
TRBD2 | TRBV7-3 | ASSLASGRAGEQF
TRBD1 | TRBV15 | ATSRDGGTGNEKLF
. | TRBV7-2 | ASSLNMRETQY
. | TRBV19 | ASIYREGFVGELF